The 17 T cell receptor beta chains given below trace back to one sample, sequenced in a study of CD8 T cells in Susac syndrome. A quantity of about 0.45 to 1 ug RNA underwent reverse transcription using random hexamers. TCRdb reprocessed the immunoSEQ multiplex PCR reads with MiXCR, giving one entry per CDR3 protein. This sample carries fewer than 250,000 distinct CDR3 sequences, 80% to 95% of them seen once, and the ten largest clones take around 0.1%. The sequenced material came from CD4+ T cells from PBMCs. The receptors shown here come from a human donor in good health.

In regard to this clonotype: One end of the junction is discordant with germline, which a read error may explain. This chain joins TRBV3-1 and TRBJ1-2, with D tentatively TRBD1 (5 bases). Germline-derived CDR1 and CDR2 are LGHDT and YNNKEL (reference sequence). This CDR3 region has 11 residues. CDR3 nucleotides: TGTGCCAGCAGCCAAGGATTCAGGACAACGTTC. It specifies CASSQGFRTTF.

The CDR3, as DNA: TGCAGTGCTAGAGTGACGGGGGGGCGGAGCGGGGAGCTGTTTTTT. Its translation is CSARVTGGRSGELFF. V is TRBV20-1 and J is TRBJ2-2, with 8 positions matching TRBD2. This CDR3 has 15 amino acids. CDR1 and CDR2 from the germline V gene are DFQATT and SNEGSKA (reference sequence). V lost 1 base and J lost 7; bases outside the gene matches: 8.

This chain uses TRBV4-3 with TRBJ2-2, with a tentative D call TRBD2 (6 bases). The V gene's germline CDR1 is LGHNA and CDR2 YSLEER. Between the trimmed V and J ends, which lost 0 bases and 7 bases, there was a span of 12 bases. This CDR3 has 15 amino acids. CDR3 residues: CASSQEGGSVGELFF. In DNA form, the CDR3 reads TGCGCCAGCAGCCAAGAAGGAGGGTCGGTCGGGGAGCTGTTTTTT.

This clonotype appeared once. The rearrangement joins TRBV2 to TRBJ2-2, with a tentative D call TRBD1 (6 bases). Trimming took off 1 base at V and 4 bases at J, with 13 bases between the two ends. The CDR3 is 16 residues long. The germline CDR1 and CDR2 sequences are SNHLY and FYNNEI. The CDR3 sequence is CASSEGGYRATGELFF. The CDR3 bases are TGTGCCAGCAGTGAAGGGGGATACAGGGCCACCGGGGAGCTGTTTTTT.

The chain links TRBV30 to TRBJ1-1; tentatively, D is TRBD1 (6 bases). The germline V gene has CDR1 GTSNPN and CDR2 SVGIG (reference sequence). This CDR3 has 12 amino acids. Trimming took 5 bases from V and 4 from J, leaving 11 bases between them. The DNA of the CDR3 is TGTGCCTGGGCGGGGGCCAGCACTGAAGCTTTCTTT. Translated: CAWAGASTEAFF.

This chain connects TRBV15 to TRBJ1-6, with TRBD1 as a possible D gene (6 bases). In germline, CDR1 is LNHNV, CDR2 YYDKDF (reference sequence). This CDR3 contains 16 residues. The germline V and J ends were trimmed by 1 base and 8 bases, with 15 bases remaining between them. The CDR3 sequence is CATSRVEGGPYSPLHF. The DNA of the CDR3 is TGTGCCACCAGCAGAGTGGAGGGGGGGCCTTATTCACCCCTCCACTTT.

This chain links TRBV7-9 with TRBJ1-6; no clear D gene. This CDR3 region has 16 residues. Germline loops: CDR1 SEHNR, CDR2 FQNEAQ (reference sequence). With 1 base removed from V and 9 bases from J, the gap between germline ends came to 16 bases. The CDR3 region is CASSLGQSPRASPLHF. CDR3 nucleotides: TGTGCCAGCAGCTTAGGGCAAAGTCCAAGGGCTTCACCCCTCCACTTT.

The genes are TRBV12-3 or TRBV12-4 and TRBJ2-3, with D uncertain. Trimming left V 4 bases short and J 6 bases short, with 14 bases between. The CDR3 has 14 amino acids. The CDR3, as DNA: TGTGCCAGCAGTTCTGGACCCCTGGTGGATACGCAGTATTTT. The encoded protein is CASSSGPLVDTQYF.

This chain connects TRBV2 to TRBJ2-7; TRBD1 matches at 11 bases. From germline, CDR1 is SNHLY and CDR2 FYNNEI. J lost 2 bases, V lost 6 bases, and 3 bases had no gene match. The CDR3 runs to 14 residues. CDR3 DNA sequence: TGTGCCAGCAGCCCGGGACAGGGGGCCTACGAGCAGTACGTC. It is translated as CASSPGQGAYEQYV.

V usage is TRBV29-1 and J usage is TRBJ2-1; 10 bases fit TRBD2. The ends lost 7 bases at V and 5 bases at J; junction bases unmatched: 11. CDR3 size: 15 residues. CDR1 and CDR2 from the germline V gene are SQVTM and ANQGSEA. The CDR3 spells CSACLRTSGNNEQFF. CDR3 coding DNA: TGCAGCGCCTGCCTTAGGACTAGCGGAAACAATGAGCAGTTCTTC.

The rearrangement joins TRBV29-1 to TRBJ2-3; 9 nucleotides match TRBD2. This CDR3 is built from 15 residues. CDR1 and CDR2 (germline): SQVTM, ANQGSEA. J was trimmed by 3 bases and V by 0 bases; bases with no gene match: 4. The CDR3 sequence is CSVEDFSGGTDTQYF. Here the CDR3 DNA reads TGCAGCGTTGAAGATTTCAGCGGGGGGACAGATACGCAGTATTTT.

The chain has TRBV20-1 and TRBJ2-5; D ambiguous. The CDR3 spans 14 residues. Germline V gene lookup returns CDR1 DFQATT and CDR2 SNEGSKA (reference sequence). Trimming cost V 2 bases and J 5 bases, with 15 bases left between them. The CDR3 loop reads CSARRRTGRETQYF. The CDR3 coding sequence is TGCAGTGCTAGACGAAGGACCGGACGGGAGACCCAGTACTTC.

V is TRBV29-1 and J is TRBJ1-3, with D possibly matching TRBD1 (5 bases). The CDR3 length is 13 residues. Germline V gene lookup returns CDR1 SQVTM and CDR2 ANQGSEA. V was trimmed by 8 bases and J by 4 bases, leaving 15 bases between them. CDR3 in amino acids: CSFASGLGNTIYF. The CDR3, as DNA: TGCAGCTTTGCCTCAGGGTTAGGAAACACCATATATTTT.

V usage is TRBV9 and J usage is TRBJ2-1; perhaps D is TRBD1 or TRBD2 (5 bases each). The CDR3 runs to 19 residues. V dropped 0 bases and J dropped 1 base, with 20 bases sitting between them. Germline assignment: CDR1 SGDLS and CDR2 YYNGEE. CDR3 DNA sequence: TGTGCCAGCAGCGTAGGTTTTCCTCTAGCTGGGGGATCCTACAATGAGCAGTTCTTC. As protein: CASSVGFPLAGGSYNEQFF. The full variable domain, in which reference TRBV9 and TRBJ2-1 provide the parts outside the CDR3, is DSGVTQTPKHLITATGQRVTLRCSPRSGDLSVYWYQQSLDQGLQFLIQYYNGEERAKGNILERFSAQQFPDLHSELNLSSLELGDSALYFCASSVGFPLAGGSYNEQFFGPGTRLTVL.

This chain links TRBV7-9 with TRBJ2-7; D is unresolved. The CDR3 extends over 13 amino acids. Germline CDR1 SEHNR, CDR2 FQNEAQ (reference sequence). V gave up 5 bases and J gave up 5 bases, with 13 bases separating them. Here the CDR3 reads CASSRDQVDEQYV. CDR3 nucleotide sequence: TGTGCCAGCAGCCGCGACCAGGTCGACGAGCAGTACGTC.

The genes are TRBV30 and TRBJ2-5, with a possible D match to TRBD1 (5 bases). V was pared by 1 base and J by 4 bases, with 16 bases between. CDR1 is GTSNPN, CDR2 SVGIG, per germline (reference sequence). The CDR3 has 15 residues. The CDR3 DNA reads as TGTGCCTGGAGTGGGACAAGGGGAAGAGTAGAGACCCAGTACTTC. Translation gives CAWSGTRGRVETQYF. The full variable domain, in which reference TRBV30 and TRBJ2-5 provide the parts outside the CDR3, is SQTIHQWPATLVQPVGSPLSLECTVEGTSNPNLYWYRQAAGRGLQLLFYSVGIGQISSEVPQNLSASRPQDRQFILSSKKLLLSDSGFYLCAWSGTRGRVETQYFGPGTRLLVL.

The V gene is TRBV18, the J gene TRBJ2-3; 11 nucleotides align to TRBD2. Germline CDR1 and CDR2: KGHSH and LQKENI. Trimming removed 0 bases from V and 6 bases from J; junction bases left unmatched: 8. CDR3 size: 17 residues. The CDR3 spells CASSPPLSGGALDTQYF. The CDR3 bases are TGTGCCAGCTCACCACCTCTTAGCGGGGGGGCTTTGGATACGCAGTATTTT.